This T cell receptor (beta chain) was captured in a study of cytomegalovirus exposure and HLA in healthy donors. As concerns this clone: Antigen: not known.

This PCR relied on a set of 60 Vbeta primers and 13 Jbeta primers. The assay was immunoSEQ multiplex PCR, and TCRdb's table has in-frame clones only and misses some. Of 130,000 or so clones in the sample, about four fifths were seen once. Regarding the study as a whole: TCR beta V segments were, for the most part, productive about 87% or about 30% of the time in an earlier analysis. In all likelihood, a cluster of highly shared sequence variants was a sequencing artifact.

Per the germline V gene, CDR1 is SGHTA and CDR2 is FQGNSA. V lost 1 base to trimming and J lost 2 bases, with 9 bases between them. This CDR3 is built from 15 residues. The donors gave bone marrow, and they were healthy. The sequenced sample consisted of PBMCs. The chain couples TRBV7-2 to TRBJ2-1, with D unclear. The sequence was collected from a man between 18 and 29 years old in good health and CMV-seropositive. The CDR3 here is CASSLEVVAYNEQFF. As DNA, the CDR3 is TGTGCCAGCAGCTTAGAAGTAGTAGCCTACAATGAGCAGTTCTTC.